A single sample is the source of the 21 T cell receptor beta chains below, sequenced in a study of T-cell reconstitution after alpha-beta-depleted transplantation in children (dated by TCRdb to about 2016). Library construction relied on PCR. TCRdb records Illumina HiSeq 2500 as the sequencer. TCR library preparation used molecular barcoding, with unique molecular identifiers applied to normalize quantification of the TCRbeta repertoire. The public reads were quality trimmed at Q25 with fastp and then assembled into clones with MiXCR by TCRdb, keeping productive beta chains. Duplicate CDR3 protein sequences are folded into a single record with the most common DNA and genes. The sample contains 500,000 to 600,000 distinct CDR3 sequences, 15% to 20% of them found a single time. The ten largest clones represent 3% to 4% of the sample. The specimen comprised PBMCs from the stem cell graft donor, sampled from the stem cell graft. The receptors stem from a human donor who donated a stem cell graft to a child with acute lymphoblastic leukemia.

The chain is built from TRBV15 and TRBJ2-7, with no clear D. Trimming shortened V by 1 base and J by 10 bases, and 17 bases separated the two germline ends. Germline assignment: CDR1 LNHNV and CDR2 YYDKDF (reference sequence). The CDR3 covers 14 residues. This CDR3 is CATSRVTVLGDQYF. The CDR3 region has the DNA TGTGCCACCAGCAGAGTGACTGTGCTTGGAGACCAGTACTTC.

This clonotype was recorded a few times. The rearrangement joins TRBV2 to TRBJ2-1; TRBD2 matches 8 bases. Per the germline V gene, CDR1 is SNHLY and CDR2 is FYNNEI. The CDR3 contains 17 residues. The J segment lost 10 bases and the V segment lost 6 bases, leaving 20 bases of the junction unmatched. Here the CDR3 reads CASSHPISGLAEDEQFF. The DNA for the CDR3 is TGTGCCAGCAGCCATCCGATTAGCGGACTAGCCGAGGACGAGCAGTTCTTC.

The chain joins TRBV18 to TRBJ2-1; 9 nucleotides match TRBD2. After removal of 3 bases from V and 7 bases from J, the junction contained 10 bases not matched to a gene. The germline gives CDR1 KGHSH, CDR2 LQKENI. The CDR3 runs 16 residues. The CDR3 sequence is CASSPLFSGRANEQFF. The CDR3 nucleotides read TGTGCCAGCTCACCGCTATTTAGCGGGAGAGCTAATGAGCAGTTCTTC.

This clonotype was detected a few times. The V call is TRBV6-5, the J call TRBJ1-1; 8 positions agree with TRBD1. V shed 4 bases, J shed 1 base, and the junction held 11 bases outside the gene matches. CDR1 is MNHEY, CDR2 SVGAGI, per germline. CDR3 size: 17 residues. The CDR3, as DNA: TGTGCCAGCAGTTCCCTCGATACCGGGACAGGGAACACTGAAGCTTTCTTT. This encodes CASSSLDTGTGNTEAFF.

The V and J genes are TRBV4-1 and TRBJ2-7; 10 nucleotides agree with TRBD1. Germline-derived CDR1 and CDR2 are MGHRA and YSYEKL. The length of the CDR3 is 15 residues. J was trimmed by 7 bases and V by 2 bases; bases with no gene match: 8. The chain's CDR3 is CASSQRDRGREEQYF. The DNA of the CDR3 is TGCGCCAGCAGCCAACGAGACAGGGGGCGCGAAGAGCAGTACTTC.

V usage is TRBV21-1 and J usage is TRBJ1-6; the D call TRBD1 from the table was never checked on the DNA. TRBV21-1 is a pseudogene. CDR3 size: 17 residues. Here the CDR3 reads CASSKEGQSSYNSPLHF. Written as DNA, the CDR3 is TGTGCCAGCAGCAAAGAGGGGCAGAGCTCCTATAATTCACCCCTCCACTTT.

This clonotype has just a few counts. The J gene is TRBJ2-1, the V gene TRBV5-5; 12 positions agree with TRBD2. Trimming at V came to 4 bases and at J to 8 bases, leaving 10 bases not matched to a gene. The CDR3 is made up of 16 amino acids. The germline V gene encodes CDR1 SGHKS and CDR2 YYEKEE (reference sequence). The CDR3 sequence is CASSLKLAGGPDEQFF. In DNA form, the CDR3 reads TGTGCCAGCAGCCTCAAACTAGCGGGAGGTCCCGATGAGCAGTTCTTC.

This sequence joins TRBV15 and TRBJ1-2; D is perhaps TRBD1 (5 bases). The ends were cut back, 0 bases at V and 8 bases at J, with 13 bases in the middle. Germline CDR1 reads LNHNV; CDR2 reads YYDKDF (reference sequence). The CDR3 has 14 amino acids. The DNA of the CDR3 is TGTGCCACCAGCAGAGAGACAGACCCTTACGGCTACACCTTC. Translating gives CATSRETDPYGYTF.

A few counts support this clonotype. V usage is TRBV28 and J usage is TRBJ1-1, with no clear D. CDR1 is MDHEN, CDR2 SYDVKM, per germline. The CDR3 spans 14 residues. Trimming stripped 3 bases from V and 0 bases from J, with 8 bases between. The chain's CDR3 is CASSFWSMNTEAFF. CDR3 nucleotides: TGTGCCAGCAGTTTTTGGAGCATGAACACTGAAGCTTTCTTT.

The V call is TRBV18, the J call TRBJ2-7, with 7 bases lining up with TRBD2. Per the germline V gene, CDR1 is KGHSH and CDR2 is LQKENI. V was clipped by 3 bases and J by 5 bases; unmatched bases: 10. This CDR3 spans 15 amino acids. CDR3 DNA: TGTGCCAGCTCACCTCTAGCGGAAATCTGGAACGAGCAGTACTTC. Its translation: CASSPLAEIWNEQYF.

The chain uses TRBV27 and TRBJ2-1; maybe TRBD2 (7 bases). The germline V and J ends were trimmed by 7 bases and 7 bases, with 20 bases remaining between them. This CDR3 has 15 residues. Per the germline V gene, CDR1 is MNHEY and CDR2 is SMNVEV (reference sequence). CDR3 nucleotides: TGTGCCAGCAACCAAGGGGGGAGGGCCGAAAATGAGCAGTTCTTC. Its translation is CASNQGGRAENEQFF.

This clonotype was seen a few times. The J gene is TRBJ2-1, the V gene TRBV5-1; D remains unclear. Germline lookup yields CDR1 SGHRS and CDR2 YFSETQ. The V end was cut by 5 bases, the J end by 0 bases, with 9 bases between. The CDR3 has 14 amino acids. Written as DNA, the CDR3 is TGCGCCAGCAGGTTACAGAGCTCCTACAATGAGCAGTTCTTC. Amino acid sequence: CASRLQSSYNEQFF.

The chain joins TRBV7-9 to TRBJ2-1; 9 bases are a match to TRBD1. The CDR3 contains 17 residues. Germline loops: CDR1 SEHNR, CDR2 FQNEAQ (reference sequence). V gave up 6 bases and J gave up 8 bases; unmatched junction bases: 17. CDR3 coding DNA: TGTGCCAGCAGAAAGACAGGGGGAGATTTTATCCTTTATGAGCAGTTCTTC. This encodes CASRKTGGDFILYEQFF.

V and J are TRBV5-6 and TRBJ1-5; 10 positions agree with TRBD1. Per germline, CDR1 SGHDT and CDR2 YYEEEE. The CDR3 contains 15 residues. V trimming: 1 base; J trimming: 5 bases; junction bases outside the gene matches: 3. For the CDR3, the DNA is TGTGCCAGCAGCTTGATGGGACAGGGGTATCAGCCCCAGCATTTT. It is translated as CASSLMGQGYQPQHF.

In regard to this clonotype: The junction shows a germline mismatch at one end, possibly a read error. The CDR3 spells CASRETGTGIHF. In DNA, the CDR3 is TGTGCCAGCAGAGAAACCGGGACAGGAATCCACTTC. The V gene is TRBV7-2, the J gene TRBJ2-7, with 8 nucleotides matching TRBD1. CDR1 SGHTA and CDR2 FQGNSA come from the germline V gene. The CDR3 contains 12 residues.

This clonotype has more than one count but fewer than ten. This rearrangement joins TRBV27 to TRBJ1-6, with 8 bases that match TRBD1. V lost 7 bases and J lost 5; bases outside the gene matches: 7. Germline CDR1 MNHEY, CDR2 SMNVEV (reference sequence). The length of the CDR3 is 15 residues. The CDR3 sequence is CASNPGTGDNSPLHF. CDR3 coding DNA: TGTGCCAGCAATCCCGGGACAGGAGATAATTCACCCCTCCACTTT.

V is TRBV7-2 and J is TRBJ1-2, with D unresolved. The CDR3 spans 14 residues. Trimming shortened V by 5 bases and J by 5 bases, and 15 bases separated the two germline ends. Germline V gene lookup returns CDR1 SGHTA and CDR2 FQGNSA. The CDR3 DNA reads TGTGCCAGCAGCGCTAACTCGATCACGTATGGCTACACCTTC. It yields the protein CASSANSITYGYTF.

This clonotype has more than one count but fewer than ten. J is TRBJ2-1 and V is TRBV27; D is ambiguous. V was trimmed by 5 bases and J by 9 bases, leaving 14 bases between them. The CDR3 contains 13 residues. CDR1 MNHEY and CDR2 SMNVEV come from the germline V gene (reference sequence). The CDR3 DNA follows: TGTGCCAGCAGTGTCTCGGGTTCGGCTGAGCAGTTCTTC. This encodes CASSVSGSAEQFF.

The CDR3: CASSPGQINGYTF. The CDR3 DNA follows: TGCGCCAGCAGCCCCGGACAGATCAATGGCTACACCTTC. The chain links TRBV5-1 to TRBJ1-2; possible D gene TRBD1, 6 bases. The V and J ends lost 4 bases and 6 bases respectively, with 13 bases between them. In germline, CDR1 is SGHRS, CDR2 YFSETQ. CDR3 length: 13 amino acids. Based on the CDR3 plus reference TRBV5-1 and TRBJ1-2, the full variable domain is KAGVTQTPRYLIKTRGQQVTLSCSPISGHRSVSWYQQTPGQGLQFLFEYFSETQRNKGNFPGRFSGRQFSNSRSEMNVSTLELGDSALYLCASSPGQINGYTFGSGTRLTVV.

The CDR3 region has the DNA TGTGCCAGCAGCTTCGTTCGGGGCGAGGGGGGGCAGAACACTGAAGCTTTCTTT. Residues: CASSFVRGEGGQNTEAFF. The V and J genes are TRBV11-1 and TRBJ1-1, with D possibly matching TRBD1 (6 bases). The ends were cut back, 3 bases at V and 1 base at J, with 21 bases in the middle. Germline assignment: CDR1 SGHAT and CDR2 FQDESV (reference sequence). CDR3 size: 18 residues.

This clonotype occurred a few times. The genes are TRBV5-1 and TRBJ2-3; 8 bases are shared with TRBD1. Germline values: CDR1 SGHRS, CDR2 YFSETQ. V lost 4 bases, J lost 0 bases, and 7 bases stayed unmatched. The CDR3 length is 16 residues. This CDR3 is CASSGRTGPSTDTQYF. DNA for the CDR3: TGCGCCAGCAGCGGGAGGACAGGGCCTAGCACAGATACGCAGTATTTT.